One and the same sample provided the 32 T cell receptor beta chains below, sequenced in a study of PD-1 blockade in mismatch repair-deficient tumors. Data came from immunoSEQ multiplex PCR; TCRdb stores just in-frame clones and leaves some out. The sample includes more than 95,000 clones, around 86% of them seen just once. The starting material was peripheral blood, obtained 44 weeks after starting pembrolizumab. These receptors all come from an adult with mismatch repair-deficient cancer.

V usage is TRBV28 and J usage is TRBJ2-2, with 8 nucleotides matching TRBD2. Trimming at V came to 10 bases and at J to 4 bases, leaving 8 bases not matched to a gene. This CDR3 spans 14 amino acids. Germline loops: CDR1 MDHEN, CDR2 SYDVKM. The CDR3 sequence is CATEAGVATGELFF. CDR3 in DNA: TGTGCCACCGAAGCGGGAGTTGCCACCGGGGAGCTGTTTTTT.

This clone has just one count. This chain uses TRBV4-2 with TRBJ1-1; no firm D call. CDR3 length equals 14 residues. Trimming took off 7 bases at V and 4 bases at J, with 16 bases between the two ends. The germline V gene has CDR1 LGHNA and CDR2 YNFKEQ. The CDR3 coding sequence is TGTGCCAGCACCCCTAACCTTTATTCCACTGAAGCTTTCTTT. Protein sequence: CASTPNLYSTEAFF.

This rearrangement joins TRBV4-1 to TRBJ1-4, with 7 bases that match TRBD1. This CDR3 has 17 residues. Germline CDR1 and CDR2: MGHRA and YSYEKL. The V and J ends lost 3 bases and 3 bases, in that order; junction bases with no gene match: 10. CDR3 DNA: TGCGCCAGCAGCCAGAGTCGACAGGGTCGTGCTAATGAAAAACTGTTTTTT. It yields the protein CASSQSRQGRANEKLFF.

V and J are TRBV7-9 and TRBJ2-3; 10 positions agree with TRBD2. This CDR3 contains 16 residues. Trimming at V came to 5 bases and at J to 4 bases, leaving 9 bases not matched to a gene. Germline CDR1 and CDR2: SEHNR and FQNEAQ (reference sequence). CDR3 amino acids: CASSGRLAGVPDTQYF. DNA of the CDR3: TGTGCCAGCAGCGGGAGACTAGCGGGTGTCCCAGATACGCAGTATTTT.

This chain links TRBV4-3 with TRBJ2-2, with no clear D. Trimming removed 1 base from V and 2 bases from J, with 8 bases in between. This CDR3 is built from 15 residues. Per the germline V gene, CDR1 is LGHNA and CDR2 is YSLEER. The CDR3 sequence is CASSQVYGNTGELFF. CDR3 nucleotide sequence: TGCGCCAGCAGCCAAGTGTACGGTAACACCGGGGAGCTGTTTTTT.

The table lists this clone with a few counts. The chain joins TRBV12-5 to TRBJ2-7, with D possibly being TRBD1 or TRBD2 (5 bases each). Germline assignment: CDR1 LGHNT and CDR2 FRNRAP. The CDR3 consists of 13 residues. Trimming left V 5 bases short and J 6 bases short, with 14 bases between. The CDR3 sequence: CASGIRRGFEQYF. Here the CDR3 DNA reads TGTGCTAGTGGTATCCGTCGGGGCTTCGAGCAGTACTTC. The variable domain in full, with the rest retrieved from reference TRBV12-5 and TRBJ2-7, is DARVTQTPRHKVTEMGQEVTMRCQPILGHNTVFWYRQTMMQGLELLAYFRNRAPLDDSGMPKDRFSAEMPDATLATLKIQPSEPRDSAVYFCASGIRRGFEQYFGPGTRLTVT.

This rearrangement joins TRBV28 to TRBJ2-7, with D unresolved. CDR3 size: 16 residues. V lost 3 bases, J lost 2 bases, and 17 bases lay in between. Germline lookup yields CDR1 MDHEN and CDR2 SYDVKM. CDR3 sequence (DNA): TGTGCCAGCAGTTTTGAATTTCCAGTAGTTACCTACGAGCAGTACTTC. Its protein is CASSFEFPVVTYEQYF.

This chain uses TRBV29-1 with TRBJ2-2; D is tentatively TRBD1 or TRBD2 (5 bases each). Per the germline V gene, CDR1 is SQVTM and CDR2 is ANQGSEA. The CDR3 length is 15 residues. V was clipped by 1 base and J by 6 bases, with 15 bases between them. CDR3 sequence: CSVEGGFGAAGELFF. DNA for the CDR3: TGCAGCGTTGAAGGAGGGTTTGGGGCCGCCGGGGAGCTGTTTTTT.

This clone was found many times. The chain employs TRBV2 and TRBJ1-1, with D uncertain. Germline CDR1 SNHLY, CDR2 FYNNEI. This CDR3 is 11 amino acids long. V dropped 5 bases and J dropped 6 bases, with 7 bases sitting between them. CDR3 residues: CASSPQSEAFF. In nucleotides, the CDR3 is TGTGCCAGCAGTCCCCAGTCTGAAGCTTTCTTT.

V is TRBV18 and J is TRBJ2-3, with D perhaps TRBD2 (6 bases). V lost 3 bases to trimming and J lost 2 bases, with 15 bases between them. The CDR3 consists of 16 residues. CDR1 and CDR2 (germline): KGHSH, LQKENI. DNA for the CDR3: TGTGCCAGCTCACCCTCGAGTCGGGACTTCACAGATACGCAGTATTTT. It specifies CASSPSSRDFTDTQYF.

The CDR3 loop is CASSSPGPQSGFYEQYF. The CDR3 DNA is TGTGCCAGCAGCTCGCCCGGGCCCCAATCCGGCTTCTACGAGCAGTACTTC. The rearrangement joins TRBV13 to TRBJ2-7; no clear D. Germline V CDR1 and CDR2: PRHDT, FYEKMQ (reference sequence). The ends were cut back, 4 bases at V and 3 bases at J, with 22 bases in the middle. This CDR3 is built from 17 residues.

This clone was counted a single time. CDR3 nucleotide sequence: TGTGCCAGCAGACACAGGGGGGTCTATGGCTACACCTTC. Translated: CASRHRGVYGYTF. This chain uses TRBV28 with TRBJ1-2; TRBD1 agrees at 8 bases. Germline V gene lookup returns CDR1 MDHEN and CDR2 SYDVKM. With V trimmed by 6 bases and J by 4 bases, 4 bases remained unmatched. The CDR3 sequence is 13 residues long.

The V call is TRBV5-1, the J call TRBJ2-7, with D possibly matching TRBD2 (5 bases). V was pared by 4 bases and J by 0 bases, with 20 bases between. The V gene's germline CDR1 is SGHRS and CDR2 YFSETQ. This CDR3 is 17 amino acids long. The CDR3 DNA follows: TGCGCCAGCAGCCCTGGCCCACGGGGTGGCCACTCCTACGAGCAGTACTTC. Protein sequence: CASSPGPRGGHSYEQYF.

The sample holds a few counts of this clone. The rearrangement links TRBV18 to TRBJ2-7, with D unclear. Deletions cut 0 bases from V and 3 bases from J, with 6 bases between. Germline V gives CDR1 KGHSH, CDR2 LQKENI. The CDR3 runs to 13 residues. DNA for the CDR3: TGTGCCAGCTCACCACCGCCGGGCTACGAGCAGTACTTC. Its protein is CASSPPPGYEQYF.

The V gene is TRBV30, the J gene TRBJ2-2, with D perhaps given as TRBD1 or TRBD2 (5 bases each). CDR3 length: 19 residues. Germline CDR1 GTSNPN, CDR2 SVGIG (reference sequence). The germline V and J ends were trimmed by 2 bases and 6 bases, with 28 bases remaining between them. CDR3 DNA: TGTGCCTGGAGTCGTCTGCCGGGACGGTCGGGTTTTTTCTCCGGGGAGCTGTTTTTT. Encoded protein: CAWSRLPGRSGFFSGELFF. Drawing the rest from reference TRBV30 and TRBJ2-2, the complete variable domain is SQTIHQWPATLVQPVGSPLSLECTVEGTSNPNLYWYRQAAGRGLQLLFYSVGIGQISSEVPQNLSASRPQDRQFILSSKKLLLSDSGFYLCAWSRLPGRSGFFSGELFFGEGSRLTVL.

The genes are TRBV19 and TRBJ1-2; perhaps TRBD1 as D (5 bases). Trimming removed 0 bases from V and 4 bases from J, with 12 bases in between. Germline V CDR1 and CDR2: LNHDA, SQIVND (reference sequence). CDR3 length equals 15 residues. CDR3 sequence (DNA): TGTGCCAGTAGTATAGATCGCAGGGAAATCTATGGCTACACCTTC. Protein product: CASSIDRREIYGYTF.

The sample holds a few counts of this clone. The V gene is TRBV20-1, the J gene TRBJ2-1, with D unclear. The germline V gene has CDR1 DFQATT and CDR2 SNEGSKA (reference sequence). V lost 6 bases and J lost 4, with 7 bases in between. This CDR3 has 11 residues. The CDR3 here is CSAEKYNEQFF. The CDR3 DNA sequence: TGCAGTGCAGAAAAATACAATGAGCAGTTCTTC.

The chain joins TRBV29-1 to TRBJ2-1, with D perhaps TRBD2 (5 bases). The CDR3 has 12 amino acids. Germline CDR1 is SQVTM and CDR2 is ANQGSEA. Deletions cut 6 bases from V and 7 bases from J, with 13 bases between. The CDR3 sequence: CSVVRGSNEQFF. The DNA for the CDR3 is TGCAGCGTAGTTCGCGGGTCTAATGAGCAGTTCTTC.

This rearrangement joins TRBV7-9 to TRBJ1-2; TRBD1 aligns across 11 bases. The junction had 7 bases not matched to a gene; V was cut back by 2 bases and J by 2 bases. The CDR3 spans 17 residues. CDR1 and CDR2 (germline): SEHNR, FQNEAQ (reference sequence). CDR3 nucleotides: TGTGCCAGCAGCTTAAGGACAGGGGGCCTTTTAAACTATGGCTACACCTTC. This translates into CASSLRTGGLLNYGYTF.

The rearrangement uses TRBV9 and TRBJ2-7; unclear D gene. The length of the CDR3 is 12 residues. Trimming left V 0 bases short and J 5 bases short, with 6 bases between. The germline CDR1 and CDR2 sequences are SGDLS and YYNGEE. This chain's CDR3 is CASSVVDDEQYF. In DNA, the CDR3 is TGTGCCAGCAGCGTAGTGGACGACGAGCAGTACTTC.

The CDR3 coding sequence is TGTGCCAGCAGTTTTGGTAGCGGGGGGGAGGATACGCAGTATTTT. It codes for CASSFGSGGEDTQYF. This sequence joins TRBV28 and TRBJ2-3, with 11 bases identical to TRBD2. The CDR3 consists of 15 residues. J lost 6 bases, V lost 3 bases, and 5 bases had no gene match. Germline assignment: CDR1 MDHEN and CDR2 SYDVKM.

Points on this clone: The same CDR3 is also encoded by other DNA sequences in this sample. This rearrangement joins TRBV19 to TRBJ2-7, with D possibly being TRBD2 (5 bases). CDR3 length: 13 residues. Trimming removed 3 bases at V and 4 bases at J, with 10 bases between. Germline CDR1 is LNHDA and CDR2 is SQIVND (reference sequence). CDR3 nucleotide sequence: TGTGCCAGTAGTATCGGGCTAGCTTACGAGCAGTACTTC. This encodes CASSIGLAYEQYF.

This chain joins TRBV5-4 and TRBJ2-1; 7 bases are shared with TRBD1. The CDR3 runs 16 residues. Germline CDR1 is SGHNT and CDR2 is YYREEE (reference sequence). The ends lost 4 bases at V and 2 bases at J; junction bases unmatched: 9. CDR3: CASSPTTGLTYNEQFF. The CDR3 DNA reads TGTGCCAGCAGCCCTACGACAGGGCTAACCTACAATGAGCAGTTCTTC.

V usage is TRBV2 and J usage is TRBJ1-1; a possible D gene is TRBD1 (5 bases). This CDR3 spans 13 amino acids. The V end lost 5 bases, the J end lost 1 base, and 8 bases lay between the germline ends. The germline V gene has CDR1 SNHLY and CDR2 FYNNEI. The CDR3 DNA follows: TGTGCCAGCAGTACGACAGAGAACACTGAAGCTTTCTTT. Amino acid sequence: CASSTTENTEAFF.

The DNA of the CDR3 is TGCGCCAGCAGTGAGGGCGGGAGGGCCTTTTACAATGAGCAGTTCTTC. Translating gives CASSEGGRAFYNEQFF. The chain carries TRBV10-1 and TRBJ2-1; 9 positions match TRBD2. Germline CDR1 and CDR2: WNHNN and SYGVQD (reference sequence). The CDR3 is made up of 16 amino acids. V shed 2 bases and J 4 bases; nucleotides not matched to a gene: 6.

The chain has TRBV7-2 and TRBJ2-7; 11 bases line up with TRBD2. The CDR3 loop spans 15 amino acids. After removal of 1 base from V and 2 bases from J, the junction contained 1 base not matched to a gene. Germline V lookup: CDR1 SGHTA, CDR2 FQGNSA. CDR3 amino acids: CASSLDSGRAYEQYF. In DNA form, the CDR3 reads TGTGCCAGCAGCTTAGATAGCGGGAGGGCCTACGAGCAGTACTTC.

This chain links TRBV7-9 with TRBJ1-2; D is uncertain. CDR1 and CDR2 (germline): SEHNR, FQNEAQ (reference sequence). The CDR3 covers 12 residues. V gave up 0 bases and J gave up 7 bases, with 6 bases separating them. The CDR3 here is CASSLAGIGYTF. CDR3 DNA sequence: TGTGCCAGCAGCTTAGCTGGGATTGGCTACACCTTC.

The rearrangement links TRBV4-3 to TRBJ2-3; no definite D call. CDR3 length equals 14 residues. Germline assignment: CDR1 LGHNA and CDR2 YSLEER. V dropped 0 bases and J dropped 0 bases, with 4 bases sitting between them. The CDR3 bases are TGCGCCAGCAGCCAAGAGGCCAGCACAGATACGCAGTATTTT. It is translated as CASSQEASTDTQYF.

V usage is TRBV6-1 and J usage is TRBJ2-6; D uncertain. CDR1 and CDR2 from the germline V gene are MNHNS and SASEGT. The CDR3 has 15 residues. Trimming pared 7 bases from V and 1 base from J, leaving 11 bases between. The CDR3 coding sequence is TGTGCCAGCAATCCTCAGAAATCTGGGGCCAACGTCCTGACTTTC. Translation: CASNPQKSGANVLTF.

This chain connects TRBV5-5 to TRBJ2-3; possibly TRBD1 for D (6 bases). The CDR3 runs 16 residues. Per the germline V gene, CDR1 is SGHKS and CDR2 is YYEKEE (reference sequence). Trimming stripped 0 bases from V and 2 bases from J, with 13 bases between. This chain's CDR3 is CASSLVSDRLTDTQYF. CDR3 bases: TGTGCCAGCAGCTTGGTTTCGGACAGACTCACAGATACGCAGTATTTT.

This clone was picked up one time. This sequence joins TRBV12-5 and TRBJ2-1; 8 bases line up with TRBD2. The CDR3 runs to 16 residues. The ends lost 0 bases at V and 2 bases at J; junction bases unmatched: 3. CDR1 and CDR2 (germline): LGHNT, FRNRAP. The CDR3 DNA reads TGTGCTAGTGGTTTGGTGCGGGGGGCCCCCTACAATGAGCAGTTCTTC. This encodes CASGLVRGAPYNEQFF.

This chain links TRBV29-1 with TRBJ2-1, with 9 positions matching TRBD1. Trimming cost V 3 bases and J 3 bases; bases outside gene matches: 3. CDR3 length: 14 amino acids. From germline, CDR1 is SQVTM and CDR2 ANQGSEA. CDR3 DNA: TGCAGCGTTGACCAGGGACAGGGCTACAATGAGCAGTTCTTC. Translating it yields CSVDQGQGYNEQFF.